Presented here are 3 T cell receptor beta chains from one specimen sequenced in a study of blood T cell repertoires in COVID-19. Sequencing was performed with immunoSEQ multiplex PCR; in TCRdb, only in-frame clones are kept and a portion is missing. The data show about 350,000 clones, with approximately 90% seen just once and 3% to 4.5% held by the top ten. The sample comprised peripheral blood. The receptors come from a woman aged 60-70 years with COVID-19, enrolled during active disease.

The chain has TRBV5-1 and TRBJ1-2, with D unclear. The CDR3 loop spans 15 amino acids. Germline CDR1 and CDR2: SGHRS and YFSETQ. Trimming left V 0 bases short and J 8 bases short, with 17 bases between. The CDR3 sequence is CASSLDPVNPLGYTF. Written as DNA, the CDR3 is TGCGCCAGCAGCTTGGACCCTGTAAACCCACTAGGCTACACCTTC.

This sequence joins TRBV5-1 and TRBJ1-6; 8 nucleotides match TRBD1. V shed 4 bases, J shed 5 bases, and the junction held 8 bases outside the gene matches. The germline gives CDR1 SGHRS, CDR2 YFSETQ. The CDR3 consists of 16 residues. CDR3 DNA: TGCGCCAGCAGCACGCGCGGACAGGGCGATAATTCACCCCTCCACTTT. This encodes CASSTRGQGDNSPLHF.

The chain carries TRBV27 and TRBJ2-5; 10 nucleotides agree with TRBD2. Germline CDR1 MNHEY, CDR2 SMNVEV (reference sequence). V lost 5 bases to trimming and J lost 5 bases; unmatched junction nucleotides: 2. CDR3 length equals 13 residues. CDR3 residues: CASSKREGETQYF. As DNA, the CDR3 is TGTGCCAGCAGTAAGCGGGAGGGGGAGACCCAGTACTTC.